The 22 T cell receptor beta chains listed next were all sequenced from one sample in a study of blood T cell repertoires in COVID-19 (dated by TCRdb to between 2020 and 2021). Libraries were prepared through the immunoSEQ multiplex PCR assay. TCRdb provides this immuneACCESS table in a form limited to in-frame rearrangements. Some clones are lacking; in checked studies, under half of them reflect an unresolved V gene, and why the rest are absent is not known. Within this sample are around 360,000 clones, with roughly 87% of them counted one time only. About 3% of the sample rests with the top ten. Sequencing was done on a sample of PBMCs or T cells enriched from blood (not recorded which). The receptors stem from a woman aged 30 to 39 who had recovered from COVID-19.

This clone appeared a few times. The rearrangement joins TRBV5-1 to TRBJ1-3; the D is unclear. The CDR3 extends over 14 amino acids. Per germline, CDR1 SGHRS and CDR2 YFSETQ. Between the trimmed V and J ends, which lost 4 bases and 1 base, there was a span of 9 bases. For the CDR3, the DNA is TGCGCCAGCAGCCCGGCGGGGTCTGGAAACACCATATATTTT. Translation gives CASSPAGSGNTIYF.

The gene calls are TRBV9 and TRBJ1-6; D not certain. Germline V gene data show CDR1 as SGDLS and CDR2 as YYNGEE. The V end was cut by 1 base, the J end by 5 bases, with 16 bases between. CDR3 length: 17 residues. The DNA for the CDR3 is TGTGCCAGCAGCGTAAGCCCGGGGAGACGGAATAATTCACCCCTCCACTTT. This gives the protein CASSVSPGRRNNSPLHF.

V usage is TRBV10-3 and J usage is TRBJ2-1; TRBD1 matches 11 bases. Germline values: CDR1 ENHRY, CDR2 SYGVKD. Trimming removed 7 bases from V and 6 bases from J; junction bases left unmatched: 8. There are 15 residues in the CDR3. The CDR3 loop reads CAITTQDRGLNEQFF. The CDR3 region has the DNA TGTGCCATCACCACCCAGGACAGGGGGCTCAATGAGCAGTTCTTC.

The gene calls are TRBV19 and TRBJ1-1, with a tentative D call TRBD1 (6 bases). Germline V gene sequence: CDR1 LNHDA, CDR2 SQIVND (reference sequence). The CDR3 runs to 15 residues. The V gene lost 7 bases and the J gene lost 5 bases, with 20 bases spanning the gap. CDR3 coding DNA: TGTGCCAGTACCACTCACGGCGGGGGCGCGACTGAAGCTTTCTTT. It codes for CASTTHGGGATEAFF.

The DNA for the CDR3 is TGCGCCAGCAGCTTGGCTAACAGGGAAGGGACCCAGTACTTC. Amino acids: CASSLANREGTQYF. The chain joins TRBV5-1 to TRBJ2-5; weak D call: TRBD1 (6 bases). Germline V gene data show CDR1 as SGHRS and CDR2 as YFSETQ. The V end lost 0 bases, the J end lost 7 bases, and 13 bases lay between the germline ends. This CDR3 contains 14 residues.

The genes are TRBV7-9 and TRBJ2-5; 7 bases align to TRBD1. The CDR3 spans 16 residues. V lost 5 bases to trimming and J lost 0 bases; unmatched junction nucleotides: 9. Germline loops: CDR1 SEHNR, CDR2 FQNEAQ (reference sequence). In DNA form, the CDR3 reads TGTGCCAGCAGCGATCCCGGGACAGAATACCAAGAGACCCAGTACTTC. Its translation is CASSDPGTEYQETQYF. Full variable domain (missing parts from reference TRBV7-9 and TRBJ2-5): DTGVSQNPRHKITKRGQNVTFRCDPISEHNRLYWYRQTLGQGPEFLTYFQNEAQLEKSRLLSDRFSAERPKGSFSTLEIQRTEQGDSAMYLCASSDPGTEYQETQYFGPGTRLLVL.

The chain has TRBV7-6 and TRBJ1-1; D is possibly TRBD1 (6 bases). Trimming left V 5 bases short and J 3 bases short, with 13 bases between. This CDR3 region has 14 residues. Germline V gives CDR1 SGHVS, CDR2 FNYEAQ. The CDR3: CASSPRGGDTEAFF. DNA for the CDR3: TGTGCCAGCAGCCCTAGGGGGGGTGACACTGAAGCTTTCTTT.

The V call is TRBV7-3, the J call TRBJ2-2; D may be TRBD1 (6 bases). Trimming removed 5 bases at V and 4 bases at J, with 11 bases between. Germline V gene data show CDR1 as SGHTA and CDR2 as FQGTGA. The CDR3 contains 14 residues. The CDR3 protein is CASSPGHPTGELFF. The CDR3 DNA is TGTGCCAGCAGCCCGGGACATCCCACCGGGGAGCTGTTTTTT.

This chain connects TRBV2 to TRBJ2-7, with 7 positions matching TRBD1. This CDR3 has 13 amino acids. CDR1 SNHLY and CDR2 FYNNEI come from the germline V gene. After removal of 9 bases from V and 6 bases from J, the junction contained 11 bases not matched to a gene. CDR3 residues: CASGATGRREQYF. In DNA, the CDR3 is TGTGCCAGTGGGGCGACAGGGCGTCGCGAGCAGTACTTC.

This clone showed up just once. V and J are TRBV29-1 and TRBJ1-2; D ambiguous. V dropped 4 bases and J dropped 3 bases, with 15 bases sitting between them. The CDR3 runs to 14 residues. Germline values: CDR1 SQVTM, CDR2 ANQGSEA. Here the CDR3 reads CSVGAPTVYYGYTF. The CDR3 DNA is TGCAGCGTTGGAGCGCCGACCGTCTACTATGGCTACACCTTC.

This clone was detected a few times. This specimen includes other DNA sequences encoding the same CDR3. The chain recombines TRBV18 with TRBJ2-7; 7 bases align to TRBD1. This CDR3 has 14 residues. Germline V gives CDR1 KGHSH, CDR2 LQKENI. Trimming at V came to 3 bases and at J to 0 bases, leaving 2 bases not matched to a gene. CDR3 in amino acids: CASSPGQSSYEQYF. CDR3 DNA: TGTGCCAGCTCACCGGGACAGTCCTCCTACGAGCAGTACTTC.

The chain uses TRBV27 and TRBJ2-3, with D maybe TRBD1 (5 bases). In germline, CDR1 is MNHEY, CDR2 SMNVEV (reference sequence). With 6 bases removed from V and 2 bases from J, the gap between germline ends came to 18 bases. The CDR3 extends over 16 amino acids. DNA for the CDR3: TGTGCCAGCAGGGGTCAGGGTAGAGTTGTCACAGATACGCAGTATTTT. It yields the protein CASRGQGRVVTDTQYF.

The V and J genes are TRBV18 and TRBJ1-2; 9 bases fit TRBD1. This CDR3 is built from 19 residues. Per germline, CDR1 KGHSH and CDR2 LQKENI. The trim removed 5 bases at V and 2 bases at J, leaving 18 bases unmatched. CDR3 amino acids: CASSGSSGTGSDLNYGYTF. The CDR3 DNA follows: TGTGCCAGCTCAGGGAGCTCCGGGACAGGGTCAGATCTGAACTATGGCTACACCTTC.

The chain uses TRBV5-1 and TRBJ1-1; 7 bases are shared with TRBD1. The CDR3 extends over 13 amino acids. CDR1 and CDR2 (germline): SGHRS, YFSETQ. Trimming removed 9 bases from V and 1 base from J; junction bases left unmatched: 6. In nucleotides, the CDR3 is TGCGCCACCCGGGACAGCGAGAACACTGAAGCTTTCTTT. Translating it yields CATRDSENTEAFF.

J is TRBJ1-1 and V is TRBV28, with TRBD1 as a possible D gene (5 bases). The CDR3 extends over 17 amino acids. Germline-derived CDR1 and CDR2 are MDHEN and SYDVKM. Trimming stripped 4 bases from V and 5 bases from J, with 23 bases between. CDR3 coding DNA: TGTGCCAGCAGTTCCGACGCCGGGGCTACCGGGGGAACTGAAGCTTTCTTT. Translating gives CASSSDAGATGGTEAFF.

V and J are TRBV6-5 and TRBJ2-2, with D possibly TRBD1 on 5 matching bases. From germline, CDR1 is MNHEY and CDR2 SVGAGI. The CDR3 is 13 amino acids. V lost 6 bases and J 4 bases, leaving 9 bases between the germline ends. The CDR3 here is CASRADSTGELFF. CDR3 coding DNA: TGTGCCAGCAGGGCAGACAGCACCGGGGAGCTGTTTTTT.

This chain joins TRBV24-1 and TRBJ2-1; TRBD2 matches at 8 bases. Germline V CDR1 and CDR2: KGHDR, SFDVKD. The CDR3 loop spans 15 amino acids. Germline trimming cut 5 bases from V and 7 bases from J; bases unmatched to any gene: 9. As DNA, the CDR3 is TGTGCCACCAGTGCCGGGGGGGCCGTCTGGAATGAGCAGTTCTTC. It codes for CATSAGGAVWNEQFF.

The chain couples TRBV7-9 to TRBJ1-1, with no clear D. The CDR3 loop spans 11 amino acids. Trimming took off 1 base at V and 12 bases at J, with 9 bases between the two ends. Looked up from germline, CDR1 is SEHNR and CDR2 is FQNEAQ (reference sequence). In DNA, the CDR3 is TGTGCCAGCAGCTTAGGCCGAAGCCCTTTCTTT. It is translated as CASSLGRSPFF. Full variable domain (rest looked up from reference TRBV7-9 and TRBJ1-1): DTGVSQNPRHKITKRGQNVTFRCDPISEHNRLYWYRQTLGQGPEFLTYFQNEAQLEKSRLLSDRFSAERPKGSFSTLEIQRTEQGDSAMYLCASSLGRSPFFGQGTRLTVV.

V gene TRBV5-1 combines with J gene TRBJ2-5; 16 nucleotides line up with TRBD2. The trim removed 5 bases at V and 2 bases at J, leaving 9 bases unmatched. This CDR3 spans 18 amino acids. Per the germline V gene, CDR1 is SGHRS and CDR2 is YFSETQ. The CDR3 here is CASRGAGTSGRVQETQYF. The CDR3 DNA sequence: TGCGCCAGCAGGGGGGCCGGGACTAGCGGGAGGGTACAAGAGACCCAGTACTTC. Filled out from reference TRBV5-1 and TRBJ2-5, the complete variable domain reads KAGVTQTPRYLIKTRGQQVTLSCSPISGHRSVSWYQQTPGQGLQFLFEYFSETQRNKGNFPGRFSGRQFSNSRSEMNVSTLELGDSALYLCASRGAGTSGRVQETQYFGPGTRLLVL.

The V call is TRBV11-2, the J call TRBJ2-2; D is possibly TRBD1 (5 bases). CDR3 length equals 15 residues. CDR1 and CDR2 from the germline V gene are SGHAT and FQNNGV. Trimming shortened V by 1 base and J by 5 bases, and 11 bases separated the two germline ends. Here the CDR3 reads CASSLGGKGTGELFF. In DNA, the CDR3 is TGTGCCAGCAGCTTAGGCGGAAAGGGGACCGGGGAGCTGTTTTTT.

This clone occurred once. The chain employs TRBV27 and TRBJ2-1; the D gene is possibly TRBD1 (6 bases). V lost 6 bases to trimming and J lost 10 bases, with 10 bases between them. The CDR3 contains 11 residues. CDR1 MNHEY and CDR2 SMNVEV come from the germline V gene (reference sequence). Here the CDR3 reads CASRSGQEQFF. CDR3 nucleotides: TGTGCCAGCAGATCCGGACAGGAGCAGTTCTTC.

This chain joins TRBV3-1 (or the pseudogene TRBV3-2) and TRBJ1-2; possibly TRBD1 for D (5 bases). This CDR3 is built from 14 residues. Trimming removed 3 bases from V and 4 bases from J, with 12 bases in between. Per germline, CDR1 LGHDT and CDR2 YNNKEL (reference sequence). The CDR3 here is CASSHSQGLYGYTF. CDR3 nucleotides: TGTGCCAGCAGCCACTCCCAGGGCCTCTATGGCTACACCTTC.